What follows describes a single T cell receptor beta chain. The sample is drawn from a study of blood T cell repertoires in COVID-19. Trimming left V 4 bases short and J 4 bases short, with 17 bases between. Germline CDR1 and CDR2: SGHRS and YFSETQ. The CDR3 spans 15 residues. In the authors' methods: Nucleated cell counts were estimated from reference gene primer amplification. Sequenced by immunoSEQ multiplex PCR; TCRdb stores in-frame clones only, minus some. That table supplies the V and J calls and clone size; D and trimming were determined from the DNA. Counted here are about 61,000 clones, 85% occurring once; the ten biggest clones make up 5.3%.

The rearrangement links TRBV5-1 to TRBJ2-5; a weak D match, TRBD1 (6 bases). Specimen: peripheral blood. This TCR derives from a man aged 65 to 79 with acute or convalescent COVID-19. CDR3 loop: CASSGGHGGPETQYF. CDR3 sequence (DNA): TGCGCCAGCAGCGGGGGCCATGGGGGCCCAGAGACCCAGTACTTC.